This T cell receptor beta chain was observed in a study of blood T cell repertoires in COVID-19. Background on the study: From T cells, B-cell-depleted T cells, or PBMCs came the material, which was cDNA or gDNA.

Assignments of participants to cohorts depended upon their own reported clinical history. This CDR3 comprises 15 residues. Trimming took 8 bases from V and 0 from J; bases not matched to a gene: 2. In germline, CDR1 is MNHEY, CDR2 SVGAGI. In the authors' methods: Reference gene primer amplification gave nucleated cell count estimates. The protocol was immunoSEQ multiplex PCR, while the TCRdb copy is restricted to in-frame clones and leaves out a portion. The V and J calls and clone size come from that table; D and trimming were worked out from the DNA. The data hold about 260,000 clones, with about 86% observed a single time.

The TCR sequence derives from a man aged 25 to 45 with acute COVID-19. The chain links TRBV6-5 to TRBJ2-3; TRBD2 agrees at 13 bases. Sequencing was carried out using PBMCs or T cells enriched from blood (not recorded which). The CDR3 loop reads CASAGLAGSTDTQYF. CDR3 coding DNA: TGTGCCAGCGCGGGACTAGCGGGGAGCACAGATACGCAGTATTTT.